The 29 T cell receptor beta chains in this list originate from one sample, sequenced in a study of Graves' ophthalmopathy and Graves' hyperthyroidism. Investigators amplified TCR beta CDR3 regions from RNA transcripts. Scientists carried out first-round RT-PCR using HTBI primers and then a second-round multiplex PCR. TCRdb fed the multiplex PCR reads into MiXCR, producing one record per CDR3 protein. The sample yields 500,000 to 800,000 distinct CDR3 sequences, about 40% seen once. The sequenced sample was peripheral blood. The receptors here all came from an adult man with Graves' ophthalmopathy.

This clonotype was counted at least ten times. J is TRBJ1-5 and V is TRBV7-8, with 7 bases lining up with TRBD1. The ends lost 5 bases at V and 0 bases at J; junction bases unmatched: 4. CDR3 length equals 15 residues. Germline V CDR1 and CDR2: SGHVS, FQNEAQ. This chain's CDR3 is CASSVTGDSNQPQHF. In DNA form, the CDR3 reads TGTGCCAGCAGCGTCACAGGGGATAGCAATCAGCCCCAGCATTTT.

This clonotype was recorded only once. V and J are TRBV7-2 and TRBJ1-1; D unclear. The germline gives CDR1 SGHTA, CDR2 FQGNSA. Trimming shortened V by 3 bases and J by 5 bases, and 16 bases separated the two germline ends. The CDR3 covers 15 residues. As DNA, the CDR3 is TGTGCCAGCAGCTTGGGCAGCCAGGTCCCGACTGAAGCTTTCTTT. Protein sequence: CASSLGSQVPTEAFF.

There are a few counts of this clonotype. The chain carries TRBV7-2 and TRBJ2-7, with 15 nucleotides matching TRBD2. The germline CDR1 and CDR2 sequences are SGHTA and FQGNSA. Unmatched junction bases numbered 3, after V lost 4 bases and J lost 2 bases. The CDR3 covers 16 residues. CDR3 DNA sequence: TGTGCCAGCAGCTCCGGACTAGCGGGGGGGCCCTACGAGCAGTACTTC. Translating it yields CASSSGLAGGPYEQYF.

This clonotype was observed a handful of times. Given a much more abundant clone one base away, this may be a read error. The chain employs TRBV7-3 and TRBJ1-1, with D perhaps matching TRBD1 (5 bases). The CDR3 length is 14 residues. Germline-derived CDR1 and CDR2 are SGHTA and FQGTGA. CDR3 residues: CAGRVDQGGTEAFF. The CDR3 DNA reads TGTGCCGGCAGAGTCGATCAGGGAGGCACTGAAGCTTTCTTT.

This clonotype was seen only once. This chain uses TRBV2 with TRBJ1-2; D gene unclear. The V end lost 4 bases, the J end lost 5 bases, and 8 bases lay between the germline ends. Looked up from germline, CDR1 is SNHLY and CDR2 is FYNNEI. The CDR3 runs to 12 residues. As DNA, the CDR3 is TGTGCCAGCAGTGTCTTATGGTATGGCTACACCTTC. It encodes CASSVLWYGYTF.

This clonotype was seen ten or more times. The CDR3 is CASSGGTSGANVLTF. In DNA, the CDR3 is TGTGCCAGCAGCGGCGGGACCTCTGGGGCCAACGTCCTGACTTTC. This chain connects TRBV5-5 to TRBJ2-6; maybe TRBD2 (6 bases). Germline V lookup: CDR1 SGHKS, CDR2 YYEKEE (reference sequence). This CDR3 is 15 amino acids long. V shed 4 bases and J shed 0 bases, with 8 bases lying between them.

This clonotype was picked up many times. This chain uses TRBV15 with TRBJ1-3; no firm D call. V was pared by 0 bases and J by 2 bases, with 11 bases between. The CDR3 contains 16 residues. Per germline, CDR1 LNHNV and CDR2 YYDKDF (reference sequence). The CDR3 DNA follows: TGTGCCACCAGCAGAGATTTGGCAAAAGCTGGAAACACCATATATTTT. Encoded protein: CATSRDLAKAGNTIYF.

This clonotype was seen a few times. The V gene is TRBV12-3 or TRBV12-4, the J gene TRBJ2-7, with TRBD2 identical over 11 bases. V trimming: 4 bases; J trimming: 0 bases; junction bases outside the gene matches: 8. The CDR3 contains 17 residues. CDR3 sequence reads: CASSWGRLAGNSYEQYF. The DNA for the CDR3 is TGTGCCAGCAGTTGGGGGCGACTAGCGGGAAACTCCTACGAGCAGTACTTC.

This clonotype appeared many times. This chain connects TRBV11-2 to TRBJ1-2, with TRBD1 matching over 9 bases. Germline loops: CDR1 SGHAT, CDR2 FQNNGV. The CDR3 sequence is 15 residues long. V lost 5 bases, J lost 2 bases, and 6 bases stayed unmatched. CDR3 DNA: TGTGCCAGCAGCCTAGGGACAGGGTTAAACTATGGCTACACCTTC. Protein: CASSLGTGLNYGYTF.

As regards this clonotype: The CDR3 does not close with the conserved phenylalanine or tryptophan, likely indicating a read error. Because the CDR3's place on the DNA is in doubt, the DNA is left out and the CDR3 is given as listed by TCRdb. The rearrangement links TRBV2 to TRBJ1-6. Inclusive of both ends, the CDR3 amounts to 8 amino acids. Germline assignment: CDR1 SNHLY and CDR2 FYNNEI. The CDR3 here is CASSGPPG.

This clonotype has a handful of counts. The V gene is TRBV6-5, the J gene TRBJ2-7; 8 bases are shared with TRBD2. Germline values: CDR1 MNHEY, CDR2 SVGAGI. This CDR3 comprises 12 residues. After removal of 10 bases from V and 4 bases from J, the junction contained 6 bases not matched to a gene. The CDR3, as DNA: TGTGCCACCCTGAGCGGGAGATACGAGCAGTACTTC. Protein product: CATLSGRYEQYF.

The chain couples TRBV29-1 to TRBJ2-5; 7 bases fit TRBD1. This CDR3 contains 12 residues. The V gene's germline CDR1 is SQVTM and CDR2 ANQGSEA. V gave up 6 bases and J gave up 3 bases; unmatched junction bases: 4. CDR3 sequence reads: CSVGDREETQYF. CDR3 coding DNA: TGCAGCGTGGGCGACAGGGAAGAGACCCAGTACTTC.

As concerns this clonotype: A much larger clone sits a single nucleotide away, making a read error possible. This chain links TRBV9 with TRBJ2-7; 7 bases line up with TRBD1. This CDR3 has 14 amino acids. V was clipped by 0 bases and J by 4 bases; unmatched bases: 4. Germline V lookup: CDR1 SGDLS, CDR2 YYNGEE. CDR3 loop: CASSVGDREYEQYF. The CDR3 bases are TGTGCCAGCAGCGTAGGAGACAGGGAGTACGAGCAGTACTTC. Drawing the rest from reference TRBV9 and TRBJ2-7, the complete variable domain is DSGVTQTPKHLITATGQRVTLRCSPRSGDLSVYWYQQSLDQGLQFLIQYYNGEERAKGNILERFSAQQFPDLHSELNLSSLELGDSALYFCASSVGDREYEQYFGPGTRLTVT.

There are many counts of this clonotype. V and J are TRBV6-1 and TRBJ1-2; D is perhaps TRBD1 (6 bases). Trimming removed 6 bases from V and 0 bases from J, with 11 bases in between. CDR1 and CDR2 from the germline V gene are MNHNS and SASEGT. CDR3 length: 14 residues. The CDR3 DNA reads as TGTGCCAGCAGGAAAGGACAGTCTAACTATGGCTACACCTTC. This encodes CASRKGQSNYGYTF.

The chain joins TRBV7-6 to TRBJ2-5; tentative D call: TRBD1 (6 bases). V lost 3 bases to trimming and J lost 1 base, with 12 bases between them. Per germline, CDR1 SGHVS and CDR2 FNYEAQ. This CDR3 has 15 amino acids. DNA for the CDR3: TGTGCCAGCAGCTTCAATGGCAGGGGCCAAGAGACCCAGTACTTC. This translates into CASSFNGRGQETQYF.

With regard to this clonotype: This clone may be a read error of a much larger clone one base away. The CDR3 here is CASRKRAGQETRYF. CDR3 DNA: TGTGCCAGCAGAAAAAGGGCAGGGCAAGAGACCCGGTACTTC. J is TRBJ2-5 and V is TRBV7-9; D possibly corresponds to TRBD1 (5 bases). The germline gives CDR1 SEHNR, CDR2 FQNEAQ (reference sequence). The CDR3 consists of 14 residues.

At least ten counts were recorded for this clonotype. The chain joins TRBV15 to TRBJ2-5; the match to TRBD1 covers 8 bases. This CDR3 region has 14 residues. CDR1 is LNHNV and CDR2 is YYDKDF in the germline V gene (reference sequence). The V segment lost 5 bases and the J segment 4 bases; nucleotides outside the gene matches: 6. CDR3 protein: CATSPDRGRETQYF. The CDR3 coding sequence is TGTGCCACCAGCCCTGACAGGGGTAGAGAGACCCAGTACTTC.

The gene calls are TRBV24-1 and TRBJ2-6, with D possibly matching TRBD1 (6 bases). The CDR3 totals 14 residues. CDR1 and CDR2 (germline): KGHDR, SFDVKD. V lost 12 bases to trimming and J lost 0 bases, with 11 bases between them. In DNA form, the CDR3 reads TGTGCCGTCTCGGGACACTCTGGGGCCAACGTCCTGACTTTC. This translates into CAVSGHSGANVLTF.

This clonotype occurred a few times. The chain carries TRBV5-6 and TRBJ1-6; 9 positions agree with TRBD1. The junction had 31 bases not matched to a gene; V was cut back by 4 bases and J by 14 bases. This CDR3 comprises 21 residues. Germline loops: CDR1 SGHDT, CDR2 YYEEEE. The CDR3 sequence is CASSLRDRDSGRHREFVSLHF. As DNA, the CDR3 is TGTGCCAGCAGCCTCCGGGACAGGGATAGCGGCAGGCATCGTGAGTTCGTGTCCCTCCACTTT.

Points on this clonotype: This may be a read error: a much more frequent sequence differs by one nucleotide. This chain joins TRBV7-9 and TRBJ1-1, with 9 bases matching TRBD1. Germline V gives CDR1 SEHNR, CDR2 FQNEAQ (reference sequence). The CDR3 has 14 amino acids. CDR3 amino acids: CASSLGQGFSEALF. In nucleotides, the CDR3 is TGTGCCAGCAGTTTGGGACAGGGTTTCAGTGAAGCTCTCTTT.

The chain joins TRBV10-3 to TRBJ1-4; perhaps TRBD1 as D (5 bases). The CDR3 extends over 14 amino acids. CDR1 and CDR2 from the germline V gene are ENHRY and SYGVKD. Deletions cut 10 bases from V and 4 bases from J, with 16 bases between. This CDR3 is CATLGTPFNEKLFF. CDR3 coding DNA: TGTGCCACTCTGGGGACTCCCTTTAATGAAAAACTGTTTTTT.

This clonotype has a count of ten or more. The chain employs TRBV4-2 and TRBJ1-2, with 12 bases fitting TRBD1. Germline V lookup: CDR1 LGHNA, CDR2 YNFKEQ. Trimming at V came to 3 bases and at J to 4 bases, leaving 3 bases not matched to a gene. The CDR3 loop spans 15 amino acids. As DNA, the CDR3 is TGTGCCAGCAGCCAGGGACAGGGGGCAGGCTATGGCTACACCTTC. Its protein is CASSQGQGAGYGYTF.

This chain connects TRBV7-9 to TRBJ2-3; TRBD1 agrees at 7 bases. This CDR3 contains 13 residues. V gave up 3 bases and J gave up 5 bases; unmatched junction bases: 2. The germline V gene has CDR1 SEHNR and CDR2 FQNEAQ (reference sequence). The DNA of the CDR3 is TGTGCCAGCAGCTTCGGACAGGAAGATACGCAGTATTTT. It yields the protein CASSFGQEDTQYF.

A word on this clonotype: A read error may explain this, as a much larger clone is one base away. The CDR3: CASGTGSQPQRF. In nucleotides, the CDR3 is TGTGCCAGCGGGACAGGATCTCAGCCCCAGCGTTTT. The rearrangement uses TRBV6-5 and TRBJ1-5; 8 nucleotides agree with TRBD1. The CDR3 extends over 12 amino acids. Germline V gives CDR1 MNHEY, CDR2 SVGAGI.

The table lists this clonotype with a few counts. The chain carries TRBV5-1 and TRBJ2-5, with a tentative D call TRBD1 (7 bases). CDR3 length equals 20 residues. CDR1 is SGHRS and CDR2 is YFSETQ in the germline V gene. V shed 1 base and J shed 1 base, with 26 bases lying between them. This CDR3 is CASSLSQGSLSRGAQETQYF. CDR3 nucleotide sequence: TGCGCCAGCAGCTTGTCCCAGGGCTCCCTATCCAGGGGGGCCCAAGAGACCCAGTACTTC.

This clonotype was counted only a few times. This chain connects TRBV9 to TRBJ2-2; D is ambiguous. CDR3 length: 15 amino acids. V dropped 4 bases and J dropped 1 base, with 11 bases sitting between them. Germline loops: CDR1 SGDLS, CDR2 YYNGEE. In DNA form, the CDR3 reads TGTGCCAGCAGCCAAGCGACTTGGAACACCGGGGAGCTGTTTTTT. This translates into CASSQATWNTGELFF.

This clonotype appeared many times. The junction differs from germline at one of its ends, possibly a read error. The chain recombines TRBV20-1 with TRBJ1-2; the D gene is possibly TRBD1 (6 bases). The CDR3 has 15 residues. Germline V CDR1 and CDR2: DFQATT, SNEGSKA (reference sequence). CDR3 region: CSAYLGQGTIGGYTF. CDR3 coding DNA: TGCAGTGCTTACCTTGGGCAGGGGACAATAGGAGGCTACACTTTC.

This clonotype occurred many times. The chain carries TRBV5-6 and TRBJ2-5, with D possibly TRBD1 on 5 matching bases. Trimming cost V 5 bases and J 5 bases, with 10 bases left between them. In germline, CDR1 is SGHDT, CDR2 YYEEEE. CDR3 length: 12 residues. CDR3 amino acids: CASRLRGETQYF. DNA of the CDR3: TGTGCCAGCAGATTAAGGGGCGAGACCCAGTACTTC.

This clonotype was counted many times. The chain recombines TRBV7-2 with TRBJ2-2, with D uncertain. This CDR3 has 15 residues. The germline CDR1 and CDR2 sequences are SGHTA and FQGNSA. Trimming removed 4 bases from V and 0 bases from J, with 9 bases in between. CDR3 DNA: TGTGCCAGCAGCTGGCGGAGTTCGAACACCGGGGAGCTGTTTTTT. Translated, it gives CASSWRSSNTGELFF.